This TCR beta chain was retrieved from a study of T cells after yellow fever vaccination. At the level of the study: Low-cell-number fractions underwent preparation using SMART-Seq v4 Ultra Low Input.

The CDR3 covers 14 residues. Trimming shortened V by 5 bases and J by 2 bases, and 11 bases separated the two germline ends. Synthesis of TCR cDNA relied on 5'RACE template switching, which attached a universal primer site and UMIs. One entry per CDR3 protein results from TCRdb running MiXCR on the 5' RACE reads. The table shows hundreds of thousands of distinct CDR3 sequences, with about a fifth occurring only once. This clonotype was observed many times. What it recognizes is unknown. Overall study findings and caveats: Primary-vaccination clones mostly resurfaced post-booster (roughly 97% CD4, roughly 87% CD8).

The chain joins TRBV12-3 or TRBV12-4 to TRBJ2-3; no reliable D call. The sample in question was PBMCs, obtained less than 25 days after the first yellow fever vaccination. This receptor was taken from a man aged 18-30 years who received the YFV17D yellow fever vaccine. In DNA, the CDR3 is TGTGCCAGCAGTCCGCGGACCAACACAGATACGCAGTATTTT. Amino acids: CASSPRTNTDTQYF.